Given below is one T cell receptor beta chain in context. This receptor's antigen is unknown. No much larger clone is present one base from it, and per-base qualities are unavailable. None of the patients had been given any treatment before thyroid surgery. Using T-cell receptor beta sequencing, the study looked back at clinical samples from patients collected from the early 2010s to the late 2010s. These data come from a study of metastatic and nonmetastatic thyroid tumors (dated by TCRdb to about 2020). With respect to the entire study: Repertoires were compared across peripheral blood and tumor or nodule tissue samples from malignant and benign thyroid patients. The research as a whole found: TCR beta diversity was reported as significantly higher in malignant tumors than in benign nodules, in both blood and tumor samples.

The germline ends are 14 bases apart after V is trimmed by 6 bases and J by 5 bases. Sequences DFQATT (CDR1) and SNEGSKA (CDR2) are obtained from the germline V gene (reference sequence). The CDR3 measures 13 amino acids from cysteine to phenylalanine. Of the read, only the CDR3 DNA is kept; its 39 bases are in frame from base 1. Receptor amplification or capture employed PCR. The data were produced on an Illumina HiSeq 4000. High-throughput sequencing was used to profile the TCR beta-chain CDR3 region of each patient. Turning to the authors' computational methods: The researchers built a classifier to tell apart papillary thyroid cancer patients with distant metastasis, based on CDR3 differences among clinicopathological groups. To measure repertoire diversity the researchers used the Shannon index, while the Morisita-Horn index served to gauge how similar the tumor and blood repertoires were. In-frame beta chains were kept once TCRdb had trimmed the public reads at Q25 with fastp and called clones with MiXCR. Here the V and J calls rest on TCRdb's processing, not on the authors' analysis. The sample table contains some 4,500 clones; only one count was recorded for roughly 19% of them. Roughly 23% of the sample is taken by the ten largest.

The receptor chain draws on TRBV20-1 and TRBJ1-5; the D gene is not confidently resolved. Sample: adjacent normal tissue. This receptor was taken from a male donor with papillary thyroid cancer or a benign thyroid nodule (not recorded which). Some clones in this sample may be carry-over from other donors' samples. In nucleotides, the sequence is TGCAGTGCCTCCGGAGGTCCTTATCAGCCCCAGCATTTT. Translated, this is CSASGGPYQPQHF.